Sequencing of this TCR beta chain was carried out in a study of T-cell reconstitution after alpha-beta-depleted transplantation in children. This clonotype was picked up a small number of times. Molecular barcoding with unique molecular identifiers was used for the TCRbeta library. TCRdb re-called the PCR reads through MiXCR, storing one row per CDR3 protein. The sample lists hundreds of thousands of distinct CDR3 sequences, roughly an eighth occurring once. Germline V CDR1 and CDR2: SGHTA, FQGNSA. CDR3 length: 15 amino acids. V lost 5 bases to trimming and J lost 9 bases; unmatched junction nucleotides: 7.

V gene TRBV7-2 combines with J gene TRBJ1-6, with 10 bases lining up with TRBD1. The clonotype originates from a human donor who donated a stem cell graft to a child with combined immunodeficiency. Sequenced material: PBMCs from the stem cell graft donor, taken from the stem cell graft. CDR3 bases: TGTGCCAGCAGCCCATCCGGGACAGGGGTTTCACCCCTCCACTTT. Amino acid sequence: CASSPSGTGVSPLHF. Filled out from reference TRBV7-2 and TRBJ1-6, the complete variable domain reads GAGVSQSPSNKVTEKGKDVELRCDPISGHTALYWYRQSLGQGLEFLIYFQGNSAPDKSGLPSDRFSAERTGGSVSTLTIQRTQQEDSAVYLCASSPSGTGVSPLHFGNGTRLTVT.